A selection of T cell receptor beta chains follows, all from one sample in a study of response to subunit inactivated influenza vaccine. A single record per CDR3 protein comes from TCRdb applying MiXCR to the RT-PCR reads. This table holds 650,000 to 700,000 distinct CDR3 sequences, about a sixth found once. The specimen was PBMCs from blood, collected 11 to 12 days after vaccination. The receptors were gathered from a man in his fifties or sixties who received an inactivated influenza vaccine. Both conserved end residues are part of each CDR3. The D gene is left open where the match is weak. The size of a clone is reported for some rows only, either as once, few or many, or as a class for expanded clones.

-,few,TRBV10-2,TRBJ1-6,CASSARGLDSPLHF,TGCGCCAGCAGTGCGAGGGGATTGGATTCACCCCTCCACTTT
TRBD2,few,TRBV12-3/TRBV12-4,TRBJ2-1,CASRHQSGTSGINEQFF,TGTGCCAGCAGACACCAATCCGGGACTAGCGGGATAAATGAGCAGTTCTTC
-,few,TRBV12-3/TRBV12-4,TRBJ2-5,CASSPMTAPWETQYF,TGTGCCAGCAGTCCTATGACAGCCCCCTGGGAGACCCAGTACTTC
-,many,TRBV7-9,TRBJ2-3,CASSLDSPPDTQYF,TGTGCCAGCAGCTTGGACAGCCCCCCAGATACGCAGTATTTT
-,many,TRBV12-3/TRBV12-4,TRBJ2-5,CASTGEGVGKTQYF,TGTGCCAGCACCGGAGAAGGAGTTGGGAAGACCCAGTACTTC
TRBD2,few,TRBV20-1,TRBJ2-5,CSANPILAGAQETQYF,TGCAGTGCTAATCCCATTCTAGCGGGGGCACAAGAGACCCAGTACTTC
-,many,TRBV5-1,TRBJ2-6,CASSLVGVGANVLTF,TGCGCCAGCAGCTTGGTCGGGGTCGGGGCCAACGTCCTGACTTTC
-,-,TRBV24-1,TRBJ1-1,CATSATVNTEAFF,TGTGCCACCAGTGCGACGGTGAACACTGAAGCTTTCTTT
TRBD1,-,TRBV5-1,TRBJ1-5,CASSLAFDRVNQPQHF,TGCGCCAGCAGCTTGGCCTTTGACAGGGTCAATCAGCCCCAGCATTTT
-,-,TRBV5-1,TRBJ1-5,CASSLVGGGQPQHF,TGCGCCAGCAGCTTGGTTGGGGGGGGTCAGCCCCAGCATTTT
-,few,TRBV7-9,TRBJ2-3,CASSSRQPLMQYF,TGTGCCAGCAGCTCCCGACAGCCGTTAATGCAGTATTTT
TRBD1,-,TRBV20-1,TRBJ2-5,CSAVDRAPQETQYF,TGCAGTGCTGTGGACAGGGCGCCCCAAGAGACCCAGTACTTC
-,-,TRBV7-6,TRBJ2-5,CASSLRAVQETQYF,TGTGCCAGCAGCTTAAGGGCAGTACAAGAGACCCAGTACTTC
-,few,TRBV5-1,TRBJ1-6,CASSRRALRGDYNSPLHF,TGCGCCAGCAGCCGCAGGGCCCTGCGGGGAGATTATAATTCACCCCTCCACTTT
TRBD2,-,TRBV10-3,TRBJ2-7,CAISGQAGSSYEQYF,TGTGCCATCAGTGGCCAAGCGGGGAGCTCCTACGAGCAGTACTTC
-,-,TRBV5-1,TRBJ2-1,CASSVDAGRVVSNEQFF,TGCGCCAGCAGCGTGGATGCGGGAAGAGTGGTGTCGAATGAGCAGTTCTTC
-,-,TRBV19,TRBJ1-1,CASSLRKTEAFF,TGTGCCAGTAGTCTCAGGAAGACTGAAGCTTTCTTT
TRBD1,-,TRBV10-3,TRBJ2-4,CAISESRDRVENIQYF,TGTGCCATCAGTGAGTCGAGGGACAGGGTCGAAAACATTCAGTACTTC
-,few,TRBV7-8,TRBJ2-1,CASSSDRKNEQFF,TGTGCCAGCAGCTCAGACAGAAAGAATGAGCAGTTCTTC
-,few,TRBV27,TRBJ1-3,CASRDTGSRGNTIYF,TGTGCCAGCCGGGACACTGGGTCAAGGGGAAACACCATATATTTT